A selection of T cell receptor beta chains follows, all from one sample in a study of blood T cells in healthy people across ages. Using its own MiXCR run on the 5' RACE reads, TCRdb lists one record per CDR3 protein. The sample yields hundreds of thousands of distinct CDR3 sequences, more than 20% seen once. These data were also filed under a second study, of T cells of mothers and their children.

Material for sequencing was blood. These receptor sequences come from a boy between 5 and 17 years old in good health. Both conserved end residues are part of each CDR3. The order of the fields is D gene, V gene, J gene, clone size, CDR3 DNA, CDR3 protein. A D gene is named only where the DNA matches it firmly. Clone size, where shown, is once, few, many, or a class for clones that have expanded.

d_call: .; v_call: TRBV7-3; j_call: TRBJ2-3; clone_size: few; cdr3_nt: TGTGCCAGCAGCTTAGTCGGGGGCCCGGGAGATACGCAGTATTTT; cdr3_aa: CASSLVGGPGDTQYF
d_call: TRBD1; v_call: TRBV7-9; j_call: TRBJ2-7; clone_size: .; cdr3_nt: TGTGCCAGCAGCTTATTTGGACAGGGGAACTACGAGCAGTACTTC; cdr3_aa: CASSLFGQGNYEQYF
d_call: .; v_call: TRBV4-2; j_call: TRBJ1-5; clone_size: .; cdr3_nt: TGTGCCAGCAGCCAAGATTCGAGAAAGCCCCAGCATTTT; cdr3_aa: CASSQDSRKPQHF
d_call: TRBD1; v_call: TRBV10-3; j_call: TRBJ2-6; clone_size: .; cdr3_nt: TGTGCCATCGGAGGATGGACAGGGGGCGCCTCTGGGGCCAACGTCCTGACTTTC; cdr3_aa: CAIGGWTGGASGANVLTF
d_call: TRBD1; v_call: TRBV7-9; j_call: TRBJ1-1; clone_size: .; cdr3_nt: TGTGCCAGCAGCTTAGGGGGACAGTCATTTGAAGCTTTCTTT; cdr3_aa: CASSLGGQSFEAFF
d_call: .; v_call: TRBV4-3; j_call: TRBJ2-5; clone_size: few; cdr3_nt: TGCGCCAGCAGCCACGGAGGGGTGGAGACCCAGTACTTC; cdr3_aa: CASSHGGVETQYF
d_call: .; v_call: TRBV29-1; j_call: TRBJ1-3; clone_size: .; cdr3_nt: TGCAGCGCTGGGAGAGGGGCTGGAAACACCATATATTTT; cdr3_aa: CSAGRGAGNTIYF
d_call: .; v_call: TRBV20-1; j_call: TRBJ1-1; clone_size: .; cdr3_nt: TGCAGTGCTAGAGAAGACAGGGAAGCTTTCTTT; cdr3_aa: CSAREDREAFF
d_call: .; v_call: TRBV20-1; j_call: TRBJ2-2; clone_size: .; cdr3_nt: TGCAGTGCTAGAGATCGGGTCGGGAACACCGGGGAGCTGTTTTTT; cdr3_aa: CSARDRVGNTGELFF
d_call: .; v_call: TRBV7-2; j_call: TRBJ1-2; clone_size: few; cdr3_nt: TGTGCCAGCAGCTTAGTTAGCGGGGAAAACTATGGCTACACCTTC; cdr3_aa: CASSLVSGENYGYTF
d_call: TRBD1; v_call: TRBV4-3; j_call: TRBJ1-1; clone_size: few; cdr3_nt: TGCGCCAGCAGCCAAGTCGGACAGGGGGAGAACACTGAAGCTTTCTTT; cdr3_aa: CASSQVGQGENTEAFF
d_call: TRBD2; v_call: TRBV4-1; j_call: TRBJ2-1; clone_size: .; cdr3_nt: TGCGCCAGCAGCTTTCCGGGACTAGCGGGGTATGAGCAGTTCTTC; cdr3_aa: CASSFPGLAGYEQFF
d_call: .; v_call: TRBV9; j_call: TRBJ2-7; clone_size: .; cdr3_nt: TGTGCCAGCAGCGCAGAGGGAGGAGAGCAGTACTTC; cdr3_aa: CASSAEGGEQYF
d_call: .; v_call: TRBV20-1; j_call: TRBJ2-3; clone_size: .; cdr3_nt: TGCAGTGCTAGAGCGTATCTCGCGACCGCGAGCAGCACAGATACGCAGTATTTT; cdr3_aa: CSARAYLATASSTDTQYF
d_call: .; v_call: TRBV7-2; j_call: TRBJ2-7; clone_size: few; cdr3_nt: TGTGCCAGCAGCTTAGTAGGCAGGGGGGGTGACGAGCAGTACTTC; cdr3_aa: CASSLVGRGGDEQYF
d_call: .; v_call: TRBV2; j_call: TRBJ2-7; clone_size: few; cdr3_nt: TGTGCCAGCAGTGAGGCTAGCTCTCTGGGCGAGCAGTACTTC; cdr3_aa: CASSEASSLGEQYF
d_call: .; v_call: TRBV20-1; j_call: TRBJ2-7; clone_size: .; cdr3_nt: TGCAGTGCTAGAGGATGGGTAGGCGGGGTCAGCTCCTACGAGCAGTACTTC; cdr3_aa: CSARGWVGGVSSYEQYF
d_call: .; v_call: TRBV27; j_call: TRBJ2-3; clone_size: .; cdr3_nt: TGTGCCAGCAGCACCTTCGGGAGCGCAGATACGCAGTATTTT; cdr3_aa: CASSTFGSADTQYF
d_call: .; v_call: TRBV29-1; j_call: TRBJ1-1; clone_size: .; cdr3_nt: TGCAGCGTTGAAGGGATTTTTGGCGAAGCTTTCTTT; cdr3_aa: CSVEGIFGEAFF
d_call: TRBD2; v_call: TRBV3-1; j_call: TRBJ2-3; clone_size: .; cdr3_nt: TGTGCCAGCAGCCAAAGCGGGACCGGCGCAGATACGCAGTATTTT; cdr3_aa: CASSQSGTGADTQYF
d_call: TRBD1; v_call: TRBV4-1; j_call: TRBJ2-7; clone_size: many; cdr3_nt: TGCGCCAGCAGCCAAGGACAGGGTTTAACCTACGAGCAGTACTTC; cdr3_aa: CASSQGQGLTYEQYF
d_call: .; v_call: TRBV7-2; j_call: TRBJ2-3; clone_size: .; cdr3_nt: TGTGCCAGCAGCTTAGATAGGAGGGGGGGAGATACGCAGTATTTT; cdr3_aa: CASSLDRRGGDTQYF
d_call: .; v_call: TRBV12-3/TRBV12-4; j_call: TRBJ2-2; clone_size: .; cdr3_nt: TGTGCCAGCAGAGAACGCGCCGGGGAACTGTTTTTT; cdr3_aa: CASRERAGELFF
d_call: TRBD1; v_call: TRBV4-3; j_call: TRBJ1-3; clone_size: .; cdr3_nt: TGCGCCAGCAGCCAAGTAACAGGGGGCGCGAACACCATATATTTT; cdr3_aa: CASSQVTGGANTIYF
d_call: .; v_call: TRBV9; j_call: TRBJ2-5; clone_size: few; cdr3_nt: TGTGCCAGCAGCGTAGGCACATGGGAGACCCAGTACTTC; cdr3_aa: CASSVGTWETQYF
d_call: TRBD1; v_call: TRBV5-5; j_call: TRBJ2-7; clone_size: .; cdr3_nt: TGTGCCAGCAGTAAAACGGGACAGGGGAACTACGAGCAGTACTTC; cdr3_aa: CASSKTGQGNYEQYF
d_call: .; v_call: TRBV6-5; j_call: TRBJ2-1; clone_size: .; cdr3_nt: TGTGCCAGCAGTTCCCCCGGGTCTCCGGGCGTAGGGGGCAATGAGCAGTTCTTC; cdr3_aa: CASSSPGSPGVGGNEQFF
d_call: .; v_call: TRBV12-3/TRBV12-4; j_call: TRBJ1-6; clone_size: few; cdr3_nt: TGTGCCAGCACCATTGGGCCCTCCTATAATTCACCCCTCCACTTT; cdr3_aa: CASTIGPSYNSPLHF
d_call: .; v_call: TRBV20-1; j_call: TRBJ2-5; clone_size: .; cdr3_nt: TGCAGTGCTAGCATACCAAACAGGGAACAAGAGACCCAGTACTTC; cdr3_aa: CSASIPNREQETQYF
d_call: .; v_call: TRBV7-2; j_call: TRBJ1-6; clone_size: few; cdr3_nt: TGCGCCAGCGGGTGGGGGGACAATTCACCCCTCCACTTT; cdr3_aa: CASGWGDNSPLHF
d_call: .; v_call: TRBV28; j_call: TRBJ2-4; clone_size: .; cdr3_nt: TGTGCCAGTCGGGGAGGAAACATTCAGTACTTC; cdr3_aa: CASRGGNIQYF
d_call: .; v_call: TRBV4-3; j_call: TRBJ1-2; clone_size: .; cdr3_nt: TGCGCCAGCAGCCAAGCCGGGACTCCGCAGGACGGCTACACCTTC; cdr3_aa: CASSQAGTPQDGYTF
d_call: TRBD2; v_call: TRBV20-1; j_call: TRBJ2-1; clone_size: .; cdr3_nt: TGCAGTGCTAGTATAAGGGCTAGCGGGAGTTCCGAGCAGTTCTTC; cdr3_aa: CSASIRASGSSEQFF
d_call: .; v_call: TRBV5-1; j_call: TRBJ2-5; clone_size: .; cdr3_nt: TGCGCCAGCAGCTTTAGCCAGGGTCGGCAAGAGACCCAGTACTTC; cdr3_aa: CASSFSQGRQETQYF
d_call: .; v_call: TRBV14; j_call: TRBJ2-1; clone_size: few; cdr3_nt: TGTGCCAGCAGCCTCACGGGCGGTGAGCAGTTCTTC; cdr3_aa: CASSLTGGEQFF
d_call: .; v_call: TRBV6-2/TRBV6-3; j_call: TRBJ1-3; clone_size: .; cdr3_nt: TGTGCCAGCAAACCGGATGGAAACACCATATATTTT; cdr3_aa: CASKPDGNTIYF
d_call: TRBD2; v_call: TRBV25-1; j_call: TRBJ2-5; clone_size: .; cdr3_nt: TGTGCCAGCAGAGGACTAGCGGGAGAGGAAGAGACCCAGTACTTC; cdr3_aa: CASRGLAGEEETQYF
d_call: .; v_call: TRBV14; j_call: TRBJ1-4; clone_size: .; cdr3_nt: TGTGCCGGCAGCCAAGATGCGGGTAATGAAAAACTGTTTTTT; cdr3_aa: CAGSQDAGNEKLFF
d_call: TRBD2; v_call: TRBV7-6; j_call: TRBJ2-1; clone_size: few; cdr3_nt: TGTGCCAGCAGCTTAGCGGGAGGGCCCCGTGAGCAGTTCTTC; cdr3_aa: CASSLAGGPREQFF
d_call: .; v_call: TRBV28; j_call: TRBJ2-5; clone_size: .; cdr3_nt: TGTGCCAGCAGTTTCCCCCACGGGATGGAGCAGTACTTC; cdr3_aa: CASSFPHGMEQYF
d_call: TRBD2; v_call: TRBV3-1; j_call: TRBJ2-5; clone_size: .; cdr3_nt: TGTGCCAGCAGCCATTCCGGGACTAGCGGGAGAGAGACCCAGTACTTC; cdr3_aa: CASSHSGTSGRETQYF
d_call: TRBD2; v_call: TRBV7-2; j_call: TRBJ2-2; clone_size: .; cdr3_nt: TGTGCCAGCAGCTTTGGACTAGTGGTCACCGGGGAGCTGTTTTTT; cdr3_aa: CASSFGLVVTGELFF
d_call: TRBD1; v_call: TRBV2; j_call: TRBJ2-1; clone_size: .; cdr3_nt: TGTGCCAGCAGTGACCCGGGACAGGGAGAAGATGAGCAGTTCTTC; cdr3_aa: CASSDPGQGEDEQFF
d_call: TRBD1; v_call: TRBV28; j_call: TRBJ1-6; clone_size: few; cdr3_nt: TGTGCCAGCAGGACGACAGGGACTGAAACCCTCCACTTT; cdr3_aa: CASRTTGTETLHF
d_call: .; v_call: TRBV11-1; j_call: TRBJ2-3; clone_size: few; cdr3_nt: TGTGCCAGCAGCTTTGGTCTCGGTACGCAGTATTTT; cdr3_aa: CASSFGLGTQYF
d_call: TRBD1; v_call: TRBV28; j_call: TRBJ2-3; clone_size: few; cdr3_nt: TGTGCCAGCAGTCAAGAAGACAGGGGTGATACAGATACGCAGTATTTT; cdr3_aa: CASSQEDRGDTDTQYF
d_call: .; v_call: TRBV25-1; j_call: TRBJ2-6; clone_size: few; cdr3_nt: TGTGCCAGCAGTGAACAGTCTTACTCTGGGGCCAACGTCCTGACTTTC; cdr3_aa: CASSEQSYSGANVLTF
d_call: .; v_call: TRBV12-5; j_call: TRBJ2-4; clone_size: few; cdr3_nt: TGTGCTAGTGGTTCCGGTACGGGAGATCTAGCCAAAAACATTCAGTACTTC; cdr3_aa: CASGSGTGDLAKNIQYF
d_call: .; v_call: TRBV4-2; j_call: TRBJ1-4; clone_size: few; cdr3_nt: TGTGCCAGCAGCCAAGATACTGAAAAACTGTTTTTT; cdr3_aa: CASSQDTEKLFF
d_call: .; v_call: TRBV24-1; j_call: TRBJ2-7; clone_size: many; cdr3_nt: TGTGCCACCAGTGACTCCACGGGGGTCCGATACGAGCAGTACTTC; cdr3_aa: CATSDSTGVRYEQYF
d_call: .; v_call: TRBV2; j_call: TRBJ1-1; clone_size: .; cdr3_nt: TGTGCCAGCAGGTACCCTGGGCAGGGTATGAATGAAGCTTTCTTT; cdr3_aa: CASRYPGQGMNEAFF
d_call: .; v_call: TRBV11-2; j_call: TRBJ2-2; clone_size: .; cdr3_nt: TGTGCCAGCAGCTTAGTTCCGGGATATACAGGCACCGGGGAGCTGTTTTTT; cdr3_aa: CASSLVPGYTGTGELFF
d_call: .; v_call: TRBV7-8; j_call: TRBJ2-7; clone_size: .; cdr3_nt: TGTGCCAGCAGCAGCTTGATAGGGTACGAGCAGTACTTC; cdr3_aa: CASSSLIGYEQYF
d_call: .; v_call: TRBV21-1; j_call: TRBJ1-3; clone_size: .; cdr3_nt: TGTGCCAGCAGCAAAATGGGGATCGGTGGAAACACCATATATTTT; cdr3_aa: CASSKMGIGGNTIYF
d_call: .; v_call: TRBV5-1; j_call: TRBJ2-4; clone_size: few; cdr3_nt: TGCGCCAGCAGCTTGGGGTACGAACTAGCCAAAAACATTCAGTACTTC; cdr3_aa: CASSLGYELAKNIQYF
d_call: .; v_call: TRBV3-1; j_call: TRBJ1-3; clone_size: .; cdr3_nt: TGTGCCAGCAGCCCAGAACAGGGTTCGCCGAGAAACACCATATATTTT; cdr3_aa: CASSPEQGSPRNTIYF
d_call: TRBD2; v_call: TRBV4-3; j_call: TRBJ2-3; clone_size: few; cdr3_nt: TGCGCCAGCAGCCAAGATGTAGCGGGGGCAATCACAGATACGCAGTATTTT; cdr3_aa: CASSQDVAGAITDTQYF
d_call: .; v_call: TRBV29-1; j_call: TRBJ2-3; clone_size: .; cdr3_nt: TGCAGCGTTGAGTTTGGGGGCGCAGATACGCAGTATTTT; cdr3_aa: CSVEFGGADTQYF
d_call: .; v_call: TRBV11-2; j_call: TRBJ2-7; clone_size: .; cdr3_nt: TGTGCCAGCAGCTTAGAACTACAGGTTAACTCCTACGAGCAGTACTTC; cdr3_aa: CASSLELQVNSYEQYF